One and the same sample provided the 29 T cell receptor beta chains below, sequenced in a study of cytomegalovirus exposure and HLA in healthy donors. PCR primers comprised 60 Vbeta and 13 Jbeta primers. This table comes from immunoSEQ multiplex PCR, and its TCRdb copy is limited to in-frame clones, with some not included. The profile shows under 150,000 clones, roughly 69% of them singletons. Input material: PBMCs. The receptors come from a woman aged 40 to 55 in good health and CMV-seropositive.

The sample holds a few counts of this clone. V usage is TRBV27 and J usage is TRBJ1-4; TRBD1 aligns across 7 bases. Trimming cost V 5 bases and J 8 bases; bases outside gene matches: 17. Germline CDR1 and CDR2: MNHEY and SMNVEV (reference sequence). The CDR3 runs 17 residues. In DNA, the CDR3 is TGTGCCAGCAGTCCCTTGCTCTCCGACAGGGAGAACGAAAAACTGTTTTTT. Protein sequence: CASSPLLSDRENEKLFF.

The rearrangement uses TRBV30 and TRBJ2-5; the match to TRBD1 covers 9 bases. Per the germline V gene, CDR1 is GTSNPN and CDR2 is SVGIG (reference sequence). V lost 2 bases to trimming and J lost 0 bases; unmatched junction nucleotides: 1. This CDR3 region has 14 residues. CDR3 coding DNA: TGTGCCTGGAGTCGGGACAGGGACCAAGAGACCCAGTACTTC. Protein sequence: CAWSRDRDQETQYF. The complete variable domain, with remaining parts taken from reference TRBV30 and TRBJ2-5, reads SQTIHQWPATLVQPVGSPLSLECTVEGTSNPNLYWYRQAAGRGLQLLFYSVGIGQISSEVPQNLSASRPQDRQFILSSKKLLLSDSGFYLCAWSRDRDQETQYFGPGTRLLVL.

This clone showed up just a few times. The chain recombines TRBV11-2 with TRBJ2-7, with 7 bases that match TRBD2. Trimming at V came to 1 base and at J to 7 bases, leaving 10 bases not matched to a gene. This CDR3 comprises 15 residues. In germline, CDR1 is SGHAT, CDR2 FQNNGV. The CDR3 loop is CASSLARGGPVEQYF. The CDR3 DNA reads TGTGCCAGCAGCTTAGCCCGGGGAGGGCCGGTGGAGCAGTACTTC.

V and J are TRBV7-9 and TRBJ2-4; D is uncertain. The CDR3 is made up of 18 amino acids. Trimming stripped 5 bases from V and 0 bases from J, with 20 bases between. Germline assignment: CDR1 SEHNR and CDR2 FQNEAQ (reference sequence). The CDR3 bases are TGTGCCAGCAGCCCTTCCGGCGGATCTCTACTAGCCAAAAACATTCAGTACTTC. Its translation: CASSPSGGSLLAKNIQYF.

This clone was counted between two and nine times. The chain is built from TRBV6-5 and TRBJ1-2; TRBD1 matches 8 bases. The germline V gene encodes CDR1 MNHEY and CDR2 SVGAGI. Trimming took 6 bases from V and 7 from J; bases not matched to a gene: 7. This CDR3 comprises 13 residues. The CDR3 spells CASSQPGGRGYTF. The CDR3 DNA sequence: TGTGCCAGCAGCCAACCAGGGGGCCGTGGCTACACCTTC.

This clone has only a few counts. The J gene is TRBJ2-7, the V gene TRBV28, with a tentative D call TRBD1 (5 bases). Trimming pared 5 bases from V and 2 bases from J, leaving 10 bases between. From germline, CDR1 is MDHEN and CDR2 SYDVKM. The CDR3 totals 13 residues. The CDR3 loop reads CASSLSRAYEQYF. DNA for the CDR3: TGTGCCAGCAGTCTAAGCAGGGCCTACGAGCAGTACTTC.

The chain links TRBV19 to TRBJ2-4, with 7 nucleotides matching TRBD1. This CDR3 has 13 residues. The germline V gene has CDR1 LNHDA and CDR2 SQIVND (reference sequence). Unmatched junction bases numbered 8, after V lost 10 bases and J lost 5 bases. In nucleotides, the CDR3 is TGTGCCACGGGGACAGCTTTTCAAAACATTCAGTACTTC. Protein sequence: CATGTAFQNIQYF.

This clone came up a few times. CDR3 loop: CASSFGQNEQYF. CDR3 nucleotides: TGTGCCAGCAGCTTTGGGCAGAACGAGCAGTACTTC. The rearrangement joins TRBV7-8 to TRBJ2-7; no clear D gene. This CDR3 region has 12 residues. Germline loops: CDR1 SGHVS, CDR2 FQNEAQ. Trimming removed 3 bases at V and 5 bases at J, with 8 bases between.

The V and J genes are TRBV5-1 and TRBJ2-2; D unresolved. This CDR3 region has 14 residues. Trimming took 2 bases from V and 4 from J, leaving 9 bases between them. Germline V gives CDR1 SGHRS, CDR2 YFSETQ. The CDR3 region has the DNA TGCGCCAGCAGCTTAAGAGAGCTCACCGGGGAGCTGTTTTTT. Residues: CASSLRELTGELFF.

The CDR3 region has the DNA TGCAGCGTCGACAGGGGGGACACAGATACGCAGTATTTT. It is translated as CSVDRGDTDTQYF. This rearrangement joins TRBV29-1 to TRBJ2-3; 9 bases are a match to TRBD1. Trimming at V came to 6 bases and at J to 2 bases, leaving 3 bases not matched to a gene. CDR3 length: 13 amino acids. Germline V lookup: CDR1 SQVTM, CDR2 ANQGSEA.

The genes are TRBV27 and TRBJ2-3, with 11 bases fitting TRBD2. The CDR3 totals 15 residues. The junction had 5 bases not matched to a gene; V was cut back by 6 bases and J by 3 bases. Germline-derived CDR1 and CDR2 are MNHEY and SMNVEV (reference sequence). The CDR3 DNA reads TGTGCCAGCAGACTAGCGGGAGCAGGGACAGATACGCAGTATTTT. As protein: CASRLAGAGTDTQYF.

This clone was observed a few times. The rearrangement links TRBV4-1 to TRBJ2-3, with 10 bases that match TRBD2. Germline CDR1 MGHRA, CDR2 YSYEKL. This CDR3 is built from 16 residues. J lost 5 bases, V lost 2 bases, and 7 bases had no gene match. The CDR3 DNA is TGCGCCAGCAGCCAATTTGCTAGCGGGAGCGAAGATACGCAGTATTTT. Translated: CASSQFASGSEDTQYF.

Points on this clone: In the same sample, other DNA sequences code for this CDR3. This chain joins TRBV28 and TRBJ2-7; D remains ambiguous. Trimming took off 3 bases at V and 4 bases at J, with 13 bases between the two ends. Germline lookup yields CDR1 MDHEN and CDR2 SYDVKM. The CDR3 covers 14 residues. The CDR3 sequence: CASSFNRVAYEQYF. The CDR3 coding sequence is TGTGCCAGCAGTTTTAACCGGGTGGCGTACGAGCAGTACTTC.

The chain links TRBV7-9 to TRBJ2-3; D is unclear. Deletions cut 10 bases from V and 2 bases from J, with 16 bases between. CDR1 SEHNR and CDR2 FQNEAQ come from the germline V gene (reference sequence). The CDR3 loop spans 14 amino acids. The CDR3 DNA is TGTGCCACAACAATGAGCGAATACACAGATACGCAGTATTTT. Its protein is CATTMSEYTDTQYF.

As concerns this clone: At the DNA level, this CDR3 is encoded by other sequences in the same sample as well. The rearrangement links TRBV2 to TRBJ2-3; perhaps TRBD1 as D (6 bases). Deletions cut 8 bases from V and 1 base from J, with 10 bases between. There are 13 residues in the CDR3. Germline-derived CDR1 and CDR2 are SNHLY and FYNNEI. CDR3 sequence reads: CASADRGTDTQYF. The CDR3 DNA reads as TGTGCCAGCGCGGACAGAGGCACAGATACGCAGTATTTT.

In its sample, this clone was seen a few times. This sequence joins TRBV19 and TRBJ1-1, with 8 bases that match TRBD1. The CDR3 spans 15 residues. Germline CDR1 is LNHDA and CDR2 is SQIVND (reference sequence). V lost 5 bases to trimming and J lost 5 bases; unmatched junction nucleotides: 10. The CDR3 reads CASSLTGGGVTEAFF. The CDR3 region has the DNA TGTGCCAGTAGTCTTACAGGGGGAGGGGTGACTGAAGCTTTCTTT.

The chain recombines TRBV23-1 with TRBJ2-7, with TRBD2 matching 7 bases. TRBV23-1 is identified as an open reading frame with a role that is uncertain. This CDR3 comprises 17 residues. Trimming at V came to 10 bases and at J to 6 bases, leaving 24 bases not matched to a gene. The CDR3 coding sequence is TGCGCCAACTCGGGACGGCCGACTAGCTACTCCTCATCCGAGCAGTACTTC. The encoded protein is CANSGRPTSYSSSEQYF.

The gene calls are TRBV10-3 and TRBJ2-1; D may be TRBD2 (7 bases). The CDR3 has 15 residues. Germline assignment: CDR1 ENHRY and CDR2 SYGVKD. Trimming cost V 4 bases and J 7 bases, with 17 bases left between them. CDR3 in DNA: TGTGCCATCAGTGTACCAGGGGCGGGAGATAATGAGCAGTTCTTC. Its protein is CAISVPGAGDNEQFF.

CDR3 in amino acids: CAWQKGAGLNTEAFF. The CDR3 DNA is TGTGCCTGGCAAAAGGGGGCCGGACTAAACACTGAAGCTTTCTTT. The rearrangement joins TRBV30 to TRBJ1-1; 7 bases match TRBD1. J gave up 2 bases and V 5 bases, and 11 bases lay outside the gene matches. Looked up from germline, CDR1 is GTSNPN and CDR2 is SVGIG (reference sequence). CDR3 length equals 15 residues. Drawing the rest from reference TRBV30 and TRBJ1-1, the complete variable domain is SQTIHQWPATLVQPVGSPLSLECTVEGTSNPNLYWYRQAAGRGLQLLFYSVGIGQISSEVPQNLSASRPQDRQFILSSKKLLLSDSGFYLCAWQKGAGLNTEAFFGQGTRLTVV.

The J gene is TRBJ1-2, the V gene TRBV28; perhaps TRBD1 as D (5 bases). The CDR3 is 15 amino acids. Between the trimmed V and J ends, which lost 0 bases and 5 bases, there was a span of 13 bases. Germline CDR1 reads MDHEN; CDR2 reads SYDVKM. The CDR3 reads CASSLWGREAYGYTF. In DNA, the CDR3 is TGTGCCAGCAGTTTATGGGGGCGCGAGGCATATGGCTACACCTTC.

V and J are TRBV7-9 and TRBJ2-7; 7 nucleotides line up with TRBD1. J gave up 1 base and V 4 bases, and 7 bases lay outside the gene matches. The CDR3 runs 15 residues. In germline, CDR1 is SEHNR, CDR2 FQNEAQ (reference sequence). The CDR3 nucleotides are TGTGCCAGCAGCTCAACGGACAGGCTTTCCTACGAGCAGTACTTC. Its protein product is CASSSTDRLSYEQYF.

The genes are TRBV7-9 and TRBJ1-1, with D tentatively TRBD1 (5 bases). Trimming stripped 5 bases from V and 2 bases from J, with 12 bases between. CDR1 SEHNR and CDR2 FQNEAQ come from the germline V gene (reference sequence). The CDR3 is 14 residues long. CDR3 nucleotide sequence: TGTGCCAGCAGCCCAGGGTTTTTAAACACTGAAGCTTTCTTT. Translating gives CASSPGFLNTEAFF. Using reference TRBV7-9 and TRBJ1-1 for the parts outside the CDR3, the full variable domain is DTGVSQNPRHKITKRGQNVTFRCDPISEHNRLYWYRQTLGQGPEFLTYFQNEAQLEKSRLLSDRFSAERPKGSFSTLEIQRTEQGDSAMYLCASSPGFLNTEAFFGQGTRLTVV.

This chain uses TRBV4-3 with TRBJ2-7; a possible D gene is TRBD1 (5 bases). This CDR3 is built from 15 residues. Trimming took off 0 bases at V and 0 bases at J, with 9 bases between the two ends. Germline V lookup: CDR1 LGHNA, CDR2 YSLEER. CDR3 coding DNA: TGCGCCAGCAGCCAAGAGGCAGGGCACTCCTACGAGCAGTACTTC. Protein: CASSQEAGHSYEQYF.

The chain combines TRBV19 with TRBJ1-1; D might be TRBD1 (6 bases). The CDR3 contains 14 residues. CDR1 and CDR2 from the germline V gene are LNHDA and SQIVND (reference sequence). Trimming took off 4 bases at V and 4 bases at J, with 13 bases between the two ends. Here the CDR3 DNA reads TGTGCCAGTAGTAGAACAGGGTCGGTCACTGAAGCTTTCTTT. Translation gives CASSRTGSVTEAFF. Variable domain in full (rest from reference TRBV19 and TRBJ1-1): DGGITQSPKYLFRKEGQNVTLSCEQNLNHDAMYWYRQDPGQGLRLIYYSQIVNDFQKGDIAEGYSVSREKKESFPLTVTSAQKNPTAFYLCASSRTGSVTEAFFGQGTRLTVV.

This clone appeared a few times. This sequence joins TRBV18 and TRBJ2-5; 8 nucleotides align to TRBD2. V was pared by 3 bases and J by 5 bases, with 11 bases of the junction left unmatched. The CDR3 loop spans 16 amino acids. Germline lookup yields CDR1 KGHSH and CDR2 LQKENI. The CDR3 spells CASSPPGAGVWETQYF. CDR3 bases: TGTGCCAGCTCACCCCCAGGAGCGGGAGTATGGGAGACCCAGTACTTC.

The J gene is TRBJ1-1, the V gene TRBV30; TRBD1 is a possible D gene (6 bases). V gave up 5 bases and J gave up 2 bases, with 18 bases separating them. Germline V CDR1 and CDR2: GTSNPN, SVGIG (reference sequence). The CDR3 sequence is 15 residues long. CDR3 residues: CAWLTFGGLNTEAFF. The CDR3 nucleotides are TGTGCCTGGCTGACCTTCGGGGGGCTAAACACTGAAGCTTTCTTT.

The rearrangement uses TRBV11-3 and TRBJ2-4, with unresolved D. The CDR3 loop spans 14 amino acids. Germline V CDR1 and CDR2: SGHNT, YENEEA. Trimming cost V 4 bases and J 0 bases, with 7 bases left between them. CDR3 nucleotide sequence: TGTGCCAGCAGCTCCCCCTTAGCCAAAAACATTCAGTACTTC. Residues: CASSSPLAKNIQYF.

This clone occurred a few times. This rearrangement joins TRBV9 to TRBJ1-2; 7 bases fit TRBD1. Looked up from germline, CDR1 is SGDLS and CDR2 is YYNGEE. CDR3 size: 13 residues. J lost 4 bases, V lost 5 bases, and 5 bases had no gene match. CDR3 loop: CASSAQGSYGYTF. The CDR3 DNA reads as TGTGCCAGCAGTGCACAGGGGAGCTATGGCTACACCTTC.

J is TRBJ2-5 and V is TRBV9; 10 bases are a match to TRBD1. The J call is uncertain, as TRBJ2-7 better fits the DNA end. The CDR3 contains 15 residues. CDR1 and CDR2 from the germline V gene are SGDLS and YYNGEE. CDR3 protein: CASSEGTGDPYEQYF. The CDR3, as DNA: TGTGCCAGCAGCGAAGGGACAGGGGATCCCTACGAGCAGTACTTC.